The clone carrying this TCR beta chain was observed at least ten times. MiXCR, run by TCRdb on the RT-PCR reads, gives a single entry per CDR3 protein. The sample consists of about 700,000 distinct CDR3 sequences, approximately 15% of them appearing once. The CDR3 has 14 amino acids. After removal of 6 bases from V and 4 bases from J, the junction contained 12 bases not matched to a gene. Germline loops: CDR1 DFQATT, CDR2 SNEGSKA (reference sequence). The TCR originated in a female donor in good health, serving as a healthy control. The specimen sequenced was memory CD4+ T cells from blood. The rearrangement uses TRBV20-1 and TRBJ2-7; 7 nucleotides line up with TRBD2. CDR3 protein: CSAVGGTKSYEQYF. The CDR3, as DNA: TGCAGTGCCGTAGGTGGGACTAAAAGTTACGAGCAGTACTTC.